A single sample gave rise to the 23 T cell receptor beta chains below, sequenced in a study of CD8 T cells in cerebrospinal fluid in Alzheimer's disease. For each CDR3 protein, TCRdb gives one entry from its re-call of the 10x single-cell sequencing reads, without DNA. This sample's clone table lists 750 to 950 distinct CDR3 sequences. Sequenced sample: cerebrospinal fluid. The receptors were gathered from a human donor with Parkinson's disease.

Judged by frequency, this clonotype is medium-sized. The chain employs TRBV28 and TRBJ1-4; without DNA, the TCRdb call of TRBD1 cannot be checked. This CDR3 is 16 amino acids long. The germline CDR1 and CDR2 sequences are MDHEN and SYDVKM. This CDR3 reads CASRPSTGTGDEKLFF.

This clonotype is medium-sized (0.01 to 0.1%) by frequency. V is TRBV5-1 and J is TRBJ2-7; there is no DNA to check the TCRdb D call of TRBD2. The germline V gene encodes CDR1 SGHRS and CDR2 YFSETQ. This CDR3 has 15 residues. The CDR3 loop reads CASSLGGLAIDEQYF.

By frequency, this clonotype registers medium-sized (0.01 to 0.1%). The J gene is TRBJ1-1, the V gene TRBV12-3 or TRBV12-4. This CDR3 spans 13 amino acids. The CDR3 spells CASSPAGDTEAFF.

By frequency, this clonotype is large. The chain couples TRBV7-2 to TRBJ2-7; there is no DNA to check the TCRdb D call of TRBD2. Germline V lookup: CDR1 SGHTA, CDR2 FQGNSA. The CDR3 is 14 residues long. The CDR3 region is CASSFGLARYEQYF.

This clonotype is labeled medium-sized (0.01 to 0.1%) based on frequency. This chain uses TRBV7-9 with TRBJ2-2; TCRdb gives TRBD1 as the D gene, but with no DNA this cannot be confirmed. The germline gives CDR1 SEHNR, CDR2 FQNEAQ (reference sequence). The CDR3 is 15 residues long. The CDR3: CASSLLQGVTGELFF.

This clonotype is classed as large by frequency. J is TRBJ2-3 and V is TRBV27; the D call from TCRdb, TRBD1, cannot be confirmed without DNA. CDR1 MNHEY and CDR2 SMNVEV come from the germline V gene (reference sequence). CDR3 size: 15 residues. The CDR3 sequence: CASRSRWGGTDTQYF.

This clonotype ranks as medium-sized in terms of frequency. The chain joins TRBV6-5 to TRBJ2-7; TCRdb selects TRBD1, and the lack of DNA leaves this call unchecked. This CDR3 contains 15 residues. Germline assignment: CDR1 MNHEY and CDR2 SVGAGI. The CDR3 protein is CASSSGTGTDYEQYF.

Frequency places this clonotype as large. The rearrangement joins TRBV20-1 to TRBJ2-3; TCRdb's D call, TRBD1, is unchecked because there is no DNA. CDR3 size: 15 residues. Germline CDR1 reads DFQATT; CDR2 reads SNEGSKA (reference sequence). This CDR3 reads CSARAKGLRTDTQYF.

According to its frequency, this clonotype is large. J is TRBJ1-2 and V is TRBV5-6. Germline CDR1 is SGHDT and CDR2 is YYEEEE. This CDR3 has 12 amino acids. The CDR3 region is CASSMDSYGYTF.

According to its frequency, this clonotype is large. The chain has TRBV4-2 and TRBJ2-7; TCRdb proposes TRBD2, but this gene call is untestable without DNA. Germline lookup yields CDR1 LGHNA and CDR2 YNFKEQ. The CDR3 has 16 amino acids. The CDR3 region is CASSQGHRDSSYEQYF.

Its frequency marks this clonotype as large. This chain joins TRBV7-2 and TRBJ2-1; TCRdb gives TRBD1 as the D gene, but with no DNA this cannot be confirmed. In germline, CDR1 is SGHTA, CDR2 FQGNSA. This CDR3 contains 13 residues. The CDR3 region is CASRDRDYNEQFF.

This clonotype ranks as large in terms of frequency. The chain joins TRBV4-2 to TRBJ1-5; as DNA is missing, the TRBD1 call by TCRdb cannot be tested. This CDR3 has 13 amino acids. Germline values: CDR1 LGHNA, CDR2 YNFKEQ. CDR3 sequence reads: CASSQDRDQPQHF.

In terms of frequency, this clonotype is medium-sized. This chain connects TRBV27 to TRBJ2-3; TCRdb proposes TRBD1, but this gene call is untestable without DNA. The germline gives CDR1 MNHEY, CDR2 SMNVEV (reference sequence). This CDR3 contains 16 residues. The CDR3 reads CASSLSHPGLSDTQYF.

In terms of frequency, this clonotype is medium-sized. The chain combines TRBV7-9 with TRBJ1-4; lacking DNA, the TRBD1 call made by TCRdb goes unchecked. Germline CDR1 is SEHNR and CDR2 is FQNEAQ (reference sequence). The CDR3 extends over 16 amino acids. The chain's CDR3 is CASSLATRQIHEKLFF.

This clonotype is identified as medium-sized from frequency. V is TRBV5-8 and J is TRBJ2-7; with no DNA, the TCRdb D assignment of TRBD2 cannot be verified. This CDR3 is 15 amino acids long. CDR1 is SGHTS, CDR2 YDEGEE, per germline. The CDR3: CASSLGASSSYEQYF. Full variable domain (outside the CDR3, taken from reference TRBV5-8 and TRBJ2-7): EAGVTQSPTHLIKTRGQQATLRCSPISGHTSVYWYQQALGLGLQFLLWYDEGEERNRGNFPPRFSGRQFPNYSSELNVNALELEDSALYLCASSLGASSSYEQYFGPGTRLTVT.

This clonotype is classed as medium-sized by frequency. This CDR3 reads CSVGYRGASGYTF. This sequence joins TRBV29-1 and TRBJ1-2; as DNA is missing, the TRBD1 call by TCRdb cannot be tested. This CDR3 has 13 amino acids. Germline-derived CDR1 and CDR2 are SQVTM and ANQGSEA.

This clonotype is medium-sized (0.01 to 0.1%) by frequency. This chain links TRBV20-1 with TRBJ1-2. Per germline, CDR1 DFQATT and CDR2 SNEGSKA (reference sequence). The CDR3 length is 13 residues. CDR3 sequence reads: CSGGDSTSRGYTF.

This clonotype is medium-sized by frequency. The chain recombines TRBV11-2 with TRBJ1-1; the D call from TCRdb, TRBD1, cannot be confirmed without DNA. In germline, CDR1 is SGHAT, CDR2 FQNNGV. The length of the CDR3 is 14 residues. The CDR3 is CASSFGQLNTEAFF.

This clonotype registers large by frequency. This rearrangement joins TRBV7-2 to TRBJ2-7; TCRdb designates TRBD1, a call that cannot be tested without DNA. The germline CDR1 and CDR2 sequences are SGHTA and FQGNSA. The CDR3 spans 15 residues. The CDR3 spells CASSPWTGIPYEQYF.

Judged by frequency, this clonotype is large. The rearrangement uses TRBV13 and TRBJ1-2. The germline V gene encodes CDR1 PRHDT and CDR2 FYEKMQ (reference sequence). The CDR3 spans 13 residues. This CDR3 is CASSLDWREGYTF.

By frequency, this clonotype registers medium-sized. The chain has TRBV20-1 and TRBJ2-7; checking the TCRdb D call of TRBD1 is not possible without DNA. The V gene's germline CDR1 is DFQATT and CDR2 SNEGSKA (reference sequence). The CDR3 sequence is 14 residues long. The CDR3 loop reads CSARHGQGAYEQYF.

By frequency, this clonotype is medium-sized (0.01 to 0.1%). The CDR3 sequence is CASSVGTVWTEAFF. The chain recombines TRBV9 with TRBJ1-1; the TCRdb call, TRBD1, lacks DNA for checking. There are 14 residues in the CDR3. In germline, CDR1 is SGDLS, CDR2 YYNGEE.

This clonotype counts as large by frequency. CDR3 region: CATSDRRSQETQYF. The chain joins TRBV24-1 to TRBJ2-5; the D call from TCRdb, TRBD2, cannot be confirmed without DNA. The CDR3 consists of 14 residues. Germline V gene lookup returns CDR1 KGHDR and CDR2 SFDVKD.